This entry is about one T cell receptor beta chain. Treatment defined: preoperative locoregional IRX-2 cytokine immunotherapy. Preoperative locoregional IRX-2 cytokine immunotherapy was tested in the phase Ib source study. The data were produced by immunoSEQ multiplex PCR, yet TCRdb's version contains in-frame clones alone and is incomplete. Of 30,000 to 45,000 clones in the sample, roughly four fifths were seen once. These data belong to a study of preoperative IRX-2 immunotherapy in early breast cancer. The CDR3 loop spans 15 amino acids. V was pared by 0 bases and J by 2 bases, with 1 base of the junction left unmatched. Germline CDR1 SGHRS, CDR2 YFSETQ.

The TCR sequence derives from a human donor with breast cancer. V usage is TRBV5-1 and J usage is TRBJ2-3, with TRBD1 identical over 9 bases. Sequences were derived from lymph node tissue, sampled after IRX-2 immunotherapy. The CDR3 sequence is CASSLDRGLTDTQYF. The CDR3 nucleotides read TGCGCCAGCAGCTTGGACAGGGGGCTCACAGATACGCAGTATTTT.